This T cell receptor (beta chain) was captured in a study of response to subunit inactivated influenza vaccine. General study results and limits: Few additional T cells are recruited per seasonal influenza vaccination, authors suggested.

This clonotype was seen a few times. No antigen is known for it. TCRdb re-analysed the RT-PCR reads in MiXCR, keeping a single row per CDR3 protein. The table shows under 950,000 distinct CDR3 sequences, with 21% occurring only once. CDR1 ENHRY and CDR2 SYGVKD come from the germline V gene. The CDR3 contains 12 residues. V shed 7 bases and J shed 7 bases, with 13 bases lying between them. The clonotype originates from a man aged 45-65 years who received an inactivated influenza vaccine. The source material was PBMCs from blood, sampled 4 to 6 days after vaccination. The rearrangement joins TRBV10-3 to TRBJ2-5, with D unclear. The CDR3 spells CAIKDPAGTQYF. The CDR3 bases are TGTGCCATCAAGGATCCCGCAGGGACCCAGTACTTC.